Each of the 21 T cell receptor beta chains below was sequenced from the same sample in a study of glioma-infiltrating T cells. Amplification of TCR alpha and beta CDR3 regions from RNA used iRepertoire nested multiplex PCR. TCRdb redid the calling of the multiplex PCR reads with MiXCR, one entry per CDR3 protein. The data show approximately 100,000 distinct CDR3 sequences, with 25% to 30% seen just once and about 40% held by the top ten. Sequenced material: glioma tissue, nonneoplastic brain tissue, or PBMCs (not recorded which). Source of these receptors: a human donor with low-grade glioma or glioblastoma, undergoing nonglioma brain surgery, or in good health (not recorded which).

This clonotype was recorded many times. The chain combines TRBV3-1 with TRBJ2-5, with D maybe TRBD2 (6 bases). Germline CDR1 is LGHDT and CDR2 is YNNKEL (reference sequence). The CDR3 runs to 13 residues. The ends were cut back, 1 base at V and 5 bases at J, with 8 bases in the middle. CDR3 residues: CASSQAGEETQYF. The CDR3, as DNA: TGTGCCAGCAGCCAAGCGGGGGAGGAGACCCAGTACTTC.

This clonotype was recorded many times. The chain recombines TRBV20-1 with TRBJ1-2, with D perhaps TRBD1 (6 bases). V was pared by 1 base and J by 7 bases, with 13 bases between. Germline CDR1 DFQATT, CDR2 SNEGSKA (reference sequence). This CDR3 is built from 13 residues. The DNA for the CDR3 is TGCAGTGCTAGAGCGGGGGCTGAAGCTGGCTACACCTTC. Residues: CSARAGAEAGYTF.

This clonotype was seen ten or more times. The chain employs TRBV15 and TRBJ1-1; possible D gene TRBD1, 5 bases. Trimming cost V 8 bases and J 5 bases, with 6 bases left between them. CDR3 length: 10 amino acids. Germline V CDR1 and CDR2: LNHNV, YYDKDF (reference sequence). The CDR3 loop reads CATGGTEAFF. CDR3 in DNA: TGTGCCACCGGGGGAACTGAAGCTTTCTTT.

This clonotype showed up many times. The chain carries TRBV12-3 or TRBV12-4 and TRBJ1-2, with D possibly TRBD1 on 5 matching bases. The CDR3 runs 13 residues. The V end lost 5 bases, the J end lost 8 bases, and 15 bases lay between the germline ends. CDR3 residues: CASSEDTVEGYTF. For the CDR3, the DNA is TGTGCCAGCAGTGAGGACACCGTTGAGGGCTACACCTTC.

The chain uses TRBV19 and TRBJ2-5; 9 bases are shared with TRBD2. V was pared by 9 bases and J by 9 bases, with 14 bases of the junction left unmatched. Germline V gene data show CDR1 as LNHDA and CDR2 as SQIVND (reference sequence). CDR3 length equals 14 residues. The DNA of the CDR3 is TGTGCCAGCGAGGAGCGGGGGGTTTCCAAGGCCCAGTACTTC. As protein: CASEERGVSKAQYF.

This clonotype was detected a few times. The rearrangement uses TRBV10-2 and TRBJ2-5, with 7 nucleotides matching TRBD2. V was pared by 8 bases and J by 7 bases, with 13 bases of the junction left unmatched. This CDR3 comprises 14 residues. Germline V gives CDR1 WSHSY, CDR2 SAAADI. CDR3 bases: TGCGCCAGCTCAACTAGCGTAGGTGGTGGGACCCAGTACTTC. Protein sequence: CASSTSVGGGTQYF.

Details on this clonotype: A much larger clone lies one base from this, so it may be a read error. This rearrangement joins TRBV4-2 to TRBJ2-3, with TRBD2 matching 11 bases. CDR3 length: 17 amino acids. The V segment lost 1 base and the J segment 2 bases; nucleotides outside the gene matches: 5. Germline V gene sequence: CDR1 LGHNA, CDR2 YNFKEQ. DNA for the CDR3: TGTGCCAGCAGCCAAGTACTAGCGGGGGTCAACACAGATACGCAGTATTTT. This encodes CASSQVLAGVNTDTQYF.

CDR3 protein: CASSPDPSVETQYF. CDR3 nucleotide sequence: TGTGCCAGCAGTCCGGACCCTAGCGTTGAGACCCAGTACTTC. V gene TRBV28 combines with J gene TRBJ2-5; D might be TRBD2 (6 bases). In germline, CDR1 is MDHEN, CDR2 SYDVKM. The CDR3 is 14 residues long. Trimming removed 5 bases at V and 5 bases at J, with 15 bases between.

The gene calls are TRBV4-3 and TRBJ2-5; TRBD1 is a possible D gene (5 bases). Germline-derived CDR1 and CDR2 are LGHNA and YSLEER. V was cut by 4 bases and J by 5 bases, with 11 bases left in between. The CDR3 has 13 amino acids. Written as DNA, the CDR3 is TGCGCCAGCAGCCGCGATGCAGGGGAGACCCAGTACTTC. Translating gives CASSRDAGETQYF.

This clonotype appeared a few times. V gene TRBV19 combines with J gene TRBJ2-1, with 8 bases aligning to TRBD1. CDR3 length: 16 residues. J was trimmed by 0 bases and V by 4 bases; bases with no gene match: 5. Germline CDR1 is LNHDA and CDR2 is SQIVND (reference sequence). In DNA, the CDR3 is TGTGCCAGTAGTACGGCACAGGGGGGCTCCTACAATGAGCAGTTCTTC. Protein sequence: CASSTAQGGSYNEQFF.

This clonotype has at least ten counts. J is TRBJ2-1 and V is TRBV6-1; the D call may be TRBD1 or TRBD2 (5 bases each). V lost 6 bases to trimming and J lost 5 bases, with 14 bases between them. In germline, CDR1 is MNHNS, CDR2 SASEGT. This CDR3 has 14 residues. Here the CDR3 reads CASSRDRQHNEQFF. The CDR3 DNA reads as TGTGCCAGCAGCCGGGACCGCCAACACAATGAGCAGTTCTTC.

With respect to this clonotype: Since a much larger clone is just one base distant, this may be a read error. V usage is TRBV7-2 and J usage is TRBJ2-3; D not certain. Trimming left V 10 bases short and J 5 bases short, with 10 bases between. The CDR3 totals 11 residues. Germline V gene lookup returns CDR1 SGHTA and CDR2 FQGNSA. The CDR3 reads CATEGLDTQYF. The CDR3 bases are TGTGCCACCGAAGGGTTAGATACGCAGTATTTT.

This sequence joins TRBV30 and TRBJ1-3, with no clear D. CDR1 and CDR2 (germline): GTSNPN, SVGIG (reference sequence). The CDR3 covers 14 residues. Trimming stripped 0 bases from V and 3 bases from J, with 9 bases between. The CDR3 sequence is CAWSVTAFGNTIYF. CDR3 bases: TGTGCCTGGAGTGTTACTGCCTTTGGAAACACCATATATTTT.

The chain's CDR3 is CASLLISNTGELFF. The CDR3 DNA is TGTGCCAGTCTACTCATATCGAACACCGGGGAGCTGTTTTTT. This sequence joins TRBV6-1 and TRBJ2-2; D remains unclear. The germline V and J ends were trimmed by 9 bases and 0 bases, with 11 bases remaining between them. The CDR3 runs 14 residues. Germline V gene lookup returns CDR1 MNHNS and CDR2 SASEGT.

This clonotype was recorded at least ten times. This rearrangement joins TRBV20-1 to TRBJ2-1; perhaps TRBD2 as D (6 bases). V lost 2 bases, J lost 0 bases, and 17 bases lay in between. There are 17 residues in the CDR3. Germline V lookup: CDR1 DFQATT, CDR2 SNEGSKA (reference sequence). The CDR3 nucleotides read TGCAGTGCTAGATTTAGGGTAGCGGCTAGCTCCTACAATGAGCAGTTCTTC. Protein sequence: CSARFRVAASSYNEQFF.

This clonotype was observed a handful of times. The V gene is TRBV7-9, the J gene TRBJ2-3; D may be TRBD2 (5 bases). Trimming removed 5 bases at V and 5 bases at J, with 14 bases between. Looked up from germline, CDR1 is SEHNR and CDR2 is FQNEAQ (reference sequence). This CDR3 comprises 14 residues. The CDR3 is CASSLNTRLDTQYF. CDR3 bases: TGTGCCAGCAGCCTGAACACTAGGTTAGATACGCAGTATTTT.

V is TRBV5-1 and J is TRBJ2-3, with D perhaps TRBD1 (5 bases). V gave up 6 bases and J gave up 0 bases, with 14 bases separating them. The CDR3 extends over 15 amino acids. The germline gives CDR1 SGHRS, CDR2 YFSETQ. CDR3 coding DNA: TGCGCCAGCAAGCAGGGTAGCCCCAGCACAGATACGCAGTATTTT. This translates into CASKQGSPSTDTQYF.

This clonotype was observed at least ten times. This chain uses TRBV7-2 with TRBJ1-4; no clear D. This CDR3 is 13 amino acids long. Trimming stripped 3 bases from V and 8 bases from J, with 10 bases between. Germline lookup yields CDR1 SGHTA and CDR2 FQGNSA. CDR3 sequence reads: CASSLNAREKLFF. CDR3 bases: TGTGCCAGCAGCTTGAACGCCCGGGAAAAACTGTTTTTT.

The sample holds many counts of this clonotype. CDR3 coding DNA: TGCGCCAGCAGCCAAGATTTCGGGTATAATTCACCCCTCCACTTT. This translates into CASSQDFGYNSPLHF. The rearrangement joins TRBV4-3 to TRBJ1-6; D not resolved. The CDR3 is made up of 15 amino acids. Germline lookup yields CDR1 LGHNA and CDR2 YSLEER. V lost 0 bases to trimming and J lost 4 bases, with 7 bases between them.

This clonotype has a count of ten or more. V is TRBV28 and J is TRBJ1-5, with 8 bases identical to TRBD1. The CDR3 runs to 14 residues. After removal of 5 bases from V and 7 bases from J, the junction contained 7 bases not matched to a gene. Germline V lookup: CDR1 MDHEN, CDR2 SYDVKM. This chain's CDR3 is CASSPTGGGQPQHF. The CDR3 DNA reads TGTGCCAGCAGTCCTACAGGGGGAGGGCAGCCCCAGCATTTT. The full variable domain, in which reference TRBV28 and TRBJ1-5 provide the parts outside the CDR3, is DVKVTQSSRYLVKRTGEKVFLECVQDMDHENMFWYRQDPGLGLRLIYFSYDVKMKEKGDIPEGYSVSREKKERFSLILESASTNQTSMYLCASSPTGGGQPQHFGDGTRLSIL.

This clonotype was observed at least ten times. The V and J genes are TRBV6-1 and TRBJ1-1; maybe TRBD1 (5 bases). V lost 4 bases, J lost 7 bases, and 10 bases lay in between. The CDR3 has 12 amino acids. The germline V gene encodes CDR1 MNHNS and CDR2 SASEGT. This CDR3 is CASSVSGGEAFF. The CDR3 nucleotides read TGTGCCAGCAGTGTGTCCGGGGGTGAAGCTTTCTTT.